These 7 T cell receptor beta chains came from one sample sequenced in a study of PD-1 blockade in classical Hodgkin lymphoma. Every single patient, without exception, relapsed after autologous stem cell transplantation, and brentuximab vedotin exposure varied. The protocol was immunoSEQ multiplex PCR, while the TCRdb copy is restricted to in-frame clones and leaves out a portion. This sample has some 40,000 clones, with less than 80% found just once. This specimen consisted of peripheral blood mononuclear cells (PBMCs), obtained at baseline. The receptor set was obtained from a human donor with classical Hodgkin lymphoma.

The chain joins TRBV6-6 to TRBJ2-1, with D maybe TRBD2 (6 bases). Looked up from germline, CDR1 is MNHNY and CDR2 is SVGAGI (reference sequence). V shed 6 bases and J shed 0 bases, with 12 bases lying between them. The CDR3 length is 15 residues. CDR3 nucleotide sequence: TGTGCCAGCAGGGGGACTGACCTCTCCTACAATGAGCAGTTCTTC. Encoded protein: CASRGTDLSYNEQFF.

This chain links TRBV6-5 with TRBJ2-1; perhaps TRBD2 as D (6 bases). The CDR3 loop spans 15 amino acids. Trimming removed 4 bases from V and 4 bases from J, with 14 bases in between. The germline V gene has CDR1 MNHEY and CDR2 SVGAGI. In nucleotides, the CDR3 is TGTGCCAGCAGTTCGGGTCGGGAGTTTTACAATGAGCAGTTCTTC. This translates into CASSSGREFYNEQFF.

This clone was detected only a few times. The rearrangement uses TRBV5-1 and TRBJ2-5, with 7 bases aligning to TRBD1. This CDR3 comprises 15 residues. Germline V gives CDR1 SGHRS, CDR2 YFSETQ. V trimming: 3 bases; J trimming: 2 bases; junction bases outside the gene matches: 7. Here the CDR3 reads CASSSDRVGQETQYF. As DNA, the CDR3 is TGCGCCAGCAGCTCCGACAGGGTTGGGCAAGAGACCCAGTACTTC.

This chain uses TRBV6-5 with TRBJ1-4; possible D gene TRBD1, 5 bases. CDR3 length equals 14 residues. V gave up 2 bases and J gave up 11 bases, with 15 bases separating them. Germline V gene data show CDR1 as MNHEY and CDR2 as SVGAGI. The CDR3 bases are TGTGCCAGCAGTTACCGACGGGGCCTTGGGAAACTGTTTTTT. Amino acids: CASSYRRGLGKLFF.

This clone has only one observation. The chain combines TRBV6-6 with TRBJ2-7; TRBD1 agrees at 8 bases. This CDR3 is 15 amino acids long. J gave up 5 bases and V 5 bases, and 11 bases lay outside the gene matches. CDR1 and CDR2 from the germline V gene are MNHNY and SVGAGI (reference sequence). CDR3 region: CASSRLGTGGHEQYF. The DNA for the CDR3 is TGTGCCAGCAGTAGACTCGGGACAGGTGGGCACGAGCAGTACTTC.

The chain links TRBV9 to TRBJ2-7; D is perhaps TRBD1 (5 bases). The germline CDR1 and CDR2 sequences are SGDLS and YYNGEE. V was pared by 3 bases and J by 6 bases, with 10 bases between. The CDR3 totals 12 residues. The DNA of the CDR3 is TGTGCCAGCAGCGCCCAGGGTGGCGAGCAGTACTTC. Translated: CASSAQGGEQYF.

The chain recombines TRBV11-3 with TRBJ2-7; D possibly corresponds to TRBD1 (6 bases). The CDR3 runs to 14 residues. The germline gives CDR1 SGHNT, CDR2 YENEEA. V gave up 5 bases and J gave up 1 base, with 12 bases separating them. The chain's CDR3 is CASSPEDRSYEQYF. The DNA of the CDR3 is TGTGCCAGCAGCCCAGAGGACAGATCCTACGAGCAGTACTTC.